This T cell receptor beta chain was recorded in a study of blood T cell repertoires in COVID-19. As for the study in general: The samples span acute and convalescent COVID-19 from the United States, Italy and Spain. The analysed material was cDNA or gDNA that came from T cells, B-cell-depleted T cells, or PBMCs.

Seattle's cohort entered during active infection and was followed longitudinally. Original data processing: Using reference gene primer amplification, nucleated cell counts were estimated. TCRdb keeps only in-frame clones here, not all; method: immunoSEQ multiplex PCR. For V, J and clone size, that table is used; D and trimming come from the DNA. The sample gives around 220,000 clones, about four fifths of which show up once; over 6.5% is in the top ten. Sequenced: peripheral blood. The receptor comes from a woman at least 80 years old with COVID-19, enrolled during active disease.

The CDR3 bases are TGTGCCAGTAGCCCCACCGGGGTTATGAATCAGCCCCAGCATTTT. It codes for CASSPTGVMNQPQHF. The rearrangement links TRBV19 to TRBJ1-5; D remains ambiguous. CDR1 and CDR2 (germline): LNHDA, SQIVND (reference sequence). The CDR3 covers 15 residues. Trimming pared 6 bases from V and 4 bases from J, leaving 16 bases between.